One T cell receptor (beta chain) is described in this entry. Via MiXCR, TCRdb re-called the PCR reads. This repertoire shows about 43,000 clones, approximately 25% found once; its top ten account for around 13%. These data belong to a study of metastatic and nonmetastatic thyroid tumors. There are 12 residues in the CDR3. Germline CDR1 reads KGHSH; CDR2 reads LQKENI. V lost 6 bases to trimming and J lost 2 bases, with 8 bases between them. Until they underwent thyroid surgery, no patient had received any treatment. This sequence joins TRBV18 and TRBJ2-7; no clear D. Sample: tumor tissue. This receptor was obtained from a female donor with papillary thyroid cancer or a benign thyroid nodule (not recorded which). Some clones in this sample may be carry-over from other donors' samples. The CDR3 is CASSPAAYEQYF. CDR3 nucleotides: TGTGCCAGCTCGCCCGCCGCCTACGAGCAGTACTTC. Variable domain in full (rest from reference TRBV18 and TRBJ2-7): NAGVMQNPRHLVRRRGQEARLRCSPMKGHSHVYWYRQLPEEGLKFMVYLQKENIIDESGMPKERFSAEFPKEGPSILRIQQVVRGDSAAYFCASSPAAYEQYFGPGTRLTVT.